This record covers a single T cell receptor (beta chain). A few counts support this clonotype. Its target antigen remains unknown. The record has no base qualities; no much larger clone is one base away. The library was produced with 5' RACE. Reads for this sample came from an Illumina HiSeq 2500. A second about 7 to 12 cycle PCR used a sample-barcoded 5' primer and a J-beta primer mix. A unique molecular identifier was introduced onto each TCR beta cDNA molecule by a template-switch 5' adaptor carrying 12 random nucleotides. At least 2.5 million CDR3-containing paired-end reads were obtained from each sample. All of the RNA was converted into first-strand cDNA using the Mint cDNA synthesis kit, with a TRBC-specific oligonucleotide serving as the primer. All cDNA was treated with uracil-DNA glycosylase and then went through a first 18-cycle PCR with the universal primers M1SS and BC2_uni_R. For the original study's pipeline: Normalization of each sample was performed by random selection of 1 million high-quality reads, each carrying a distinct molecular identifier. Reads with shared molecular identifiers were discarded instead of being binned into consensus sequences. MiTCR, set to a Q25 quality threshold and the strictest error-elimination algorithm, was used for CDR3 identification, clonotype clustering and error correction. Lower-bound total TCR beta diversity was estimated with a nonparametric unseen species model using Euler transformation. TCRdb trimmed the raw reads at Q25, called clones with MiXCR and kept productive beta chains. Each record represents a unique CDR3 protein, reported with the most common genes and DNA among its rows. For this entry, the V and J calls and clone size follow TCRdb and not the study's own pipeline. The sample data list about 1,500,000 distinct CDR3 sequences, and 28% of these were observed just once. The ten largest make up 7.7% of the sample.

CDR1 and CDR2, per the germline V gene (reference sequence), are SEHNR and FQNEAQ. The CDR3 contains 12 residues, cysteine and phenylalanine counted. The retained sequence is limited to the CDR3, 36 bases, with the frame set at the first base. This specimen comes from a study of blood T cells in healthy people across ages (dated by TCRdb to between 2014 and 2017). For the wider study: In model experiments, template switching captured roughly one uniquely barcoded TCR beta cDNA molecule for every two T cells. To track age-related changes in TCR beta repertoire diversity, the study relied on deep sequencing normalized with unique cDNA molecular identifiers. Two additional independent replicas of 1 million unique cDNA reads from the same blood draw were analyzed for two donors (one aged 18 to 29 and one aged 80 or older). The donors were split into four age groups: young (average around 15 years), middle-aged (about 40), aged (more than 60) and long-lived (82). Donors of different ages were randomly distributed across sequencing lanes to avoid experimental bias. Broader findings and caveats from the paper: Because the CMV infection status of the donors was unknown, age-related changes in expanded clonotypes may potentially have been confounded. Compared with the aged group, the long-lived group had more naive CD4+ T cells, fewer expanded clones and increased TCR diversity, a pattern suggesting age selection. Estimates of total diversity from one million sequenced T cells were regarded as lower bounds and underestimates. As age increased, observed TCR beta diversity per million T cells dropped in a roughly linear way, and a significant reduction was already evident by age 40. Bulk unsorted PBMC profiling prevented conclusive comparison of naive and antigen-experienced compartments. There was a strong correlation between observed TCR beta diversity and the percentage of naive T cells measured by flow cytometry.

Systemically healthy Caucasian individuals from Russia, over 30 in total and aged about 6 to 90 years, were included as donors. Ten milliliters of peripheral blood were drawn from each donor into EDTA-treated Vacutainer tubes. Ficoll-Paque density-gradient centrifugation was used to isolate PBMCs, with at least 6.5 million obtained per sample. Total RNA, at least 5 micrograms per sample, was extracted from PBMCs with Trizol reagent. Naive CD45RAhigh/CD27high T cell percentages were measured by flow cytometry on a PBMC aliquot from every donor. This TCR came from a woman in her 30s in good health. The sequence is built from TRBV7-9 and TRBJ2-4, with TRBD1 as a weak D call on 6 bases. The J call is uncertain, as TRBJ2-7 better fits the DNA end. Specimen: blood. The CDR3 protein sequence reads: CASSTGLSEQYF. The DNA sequence is TGTGCCAGCAGCACAGGGTTATCCGAGCAGTACTTC.